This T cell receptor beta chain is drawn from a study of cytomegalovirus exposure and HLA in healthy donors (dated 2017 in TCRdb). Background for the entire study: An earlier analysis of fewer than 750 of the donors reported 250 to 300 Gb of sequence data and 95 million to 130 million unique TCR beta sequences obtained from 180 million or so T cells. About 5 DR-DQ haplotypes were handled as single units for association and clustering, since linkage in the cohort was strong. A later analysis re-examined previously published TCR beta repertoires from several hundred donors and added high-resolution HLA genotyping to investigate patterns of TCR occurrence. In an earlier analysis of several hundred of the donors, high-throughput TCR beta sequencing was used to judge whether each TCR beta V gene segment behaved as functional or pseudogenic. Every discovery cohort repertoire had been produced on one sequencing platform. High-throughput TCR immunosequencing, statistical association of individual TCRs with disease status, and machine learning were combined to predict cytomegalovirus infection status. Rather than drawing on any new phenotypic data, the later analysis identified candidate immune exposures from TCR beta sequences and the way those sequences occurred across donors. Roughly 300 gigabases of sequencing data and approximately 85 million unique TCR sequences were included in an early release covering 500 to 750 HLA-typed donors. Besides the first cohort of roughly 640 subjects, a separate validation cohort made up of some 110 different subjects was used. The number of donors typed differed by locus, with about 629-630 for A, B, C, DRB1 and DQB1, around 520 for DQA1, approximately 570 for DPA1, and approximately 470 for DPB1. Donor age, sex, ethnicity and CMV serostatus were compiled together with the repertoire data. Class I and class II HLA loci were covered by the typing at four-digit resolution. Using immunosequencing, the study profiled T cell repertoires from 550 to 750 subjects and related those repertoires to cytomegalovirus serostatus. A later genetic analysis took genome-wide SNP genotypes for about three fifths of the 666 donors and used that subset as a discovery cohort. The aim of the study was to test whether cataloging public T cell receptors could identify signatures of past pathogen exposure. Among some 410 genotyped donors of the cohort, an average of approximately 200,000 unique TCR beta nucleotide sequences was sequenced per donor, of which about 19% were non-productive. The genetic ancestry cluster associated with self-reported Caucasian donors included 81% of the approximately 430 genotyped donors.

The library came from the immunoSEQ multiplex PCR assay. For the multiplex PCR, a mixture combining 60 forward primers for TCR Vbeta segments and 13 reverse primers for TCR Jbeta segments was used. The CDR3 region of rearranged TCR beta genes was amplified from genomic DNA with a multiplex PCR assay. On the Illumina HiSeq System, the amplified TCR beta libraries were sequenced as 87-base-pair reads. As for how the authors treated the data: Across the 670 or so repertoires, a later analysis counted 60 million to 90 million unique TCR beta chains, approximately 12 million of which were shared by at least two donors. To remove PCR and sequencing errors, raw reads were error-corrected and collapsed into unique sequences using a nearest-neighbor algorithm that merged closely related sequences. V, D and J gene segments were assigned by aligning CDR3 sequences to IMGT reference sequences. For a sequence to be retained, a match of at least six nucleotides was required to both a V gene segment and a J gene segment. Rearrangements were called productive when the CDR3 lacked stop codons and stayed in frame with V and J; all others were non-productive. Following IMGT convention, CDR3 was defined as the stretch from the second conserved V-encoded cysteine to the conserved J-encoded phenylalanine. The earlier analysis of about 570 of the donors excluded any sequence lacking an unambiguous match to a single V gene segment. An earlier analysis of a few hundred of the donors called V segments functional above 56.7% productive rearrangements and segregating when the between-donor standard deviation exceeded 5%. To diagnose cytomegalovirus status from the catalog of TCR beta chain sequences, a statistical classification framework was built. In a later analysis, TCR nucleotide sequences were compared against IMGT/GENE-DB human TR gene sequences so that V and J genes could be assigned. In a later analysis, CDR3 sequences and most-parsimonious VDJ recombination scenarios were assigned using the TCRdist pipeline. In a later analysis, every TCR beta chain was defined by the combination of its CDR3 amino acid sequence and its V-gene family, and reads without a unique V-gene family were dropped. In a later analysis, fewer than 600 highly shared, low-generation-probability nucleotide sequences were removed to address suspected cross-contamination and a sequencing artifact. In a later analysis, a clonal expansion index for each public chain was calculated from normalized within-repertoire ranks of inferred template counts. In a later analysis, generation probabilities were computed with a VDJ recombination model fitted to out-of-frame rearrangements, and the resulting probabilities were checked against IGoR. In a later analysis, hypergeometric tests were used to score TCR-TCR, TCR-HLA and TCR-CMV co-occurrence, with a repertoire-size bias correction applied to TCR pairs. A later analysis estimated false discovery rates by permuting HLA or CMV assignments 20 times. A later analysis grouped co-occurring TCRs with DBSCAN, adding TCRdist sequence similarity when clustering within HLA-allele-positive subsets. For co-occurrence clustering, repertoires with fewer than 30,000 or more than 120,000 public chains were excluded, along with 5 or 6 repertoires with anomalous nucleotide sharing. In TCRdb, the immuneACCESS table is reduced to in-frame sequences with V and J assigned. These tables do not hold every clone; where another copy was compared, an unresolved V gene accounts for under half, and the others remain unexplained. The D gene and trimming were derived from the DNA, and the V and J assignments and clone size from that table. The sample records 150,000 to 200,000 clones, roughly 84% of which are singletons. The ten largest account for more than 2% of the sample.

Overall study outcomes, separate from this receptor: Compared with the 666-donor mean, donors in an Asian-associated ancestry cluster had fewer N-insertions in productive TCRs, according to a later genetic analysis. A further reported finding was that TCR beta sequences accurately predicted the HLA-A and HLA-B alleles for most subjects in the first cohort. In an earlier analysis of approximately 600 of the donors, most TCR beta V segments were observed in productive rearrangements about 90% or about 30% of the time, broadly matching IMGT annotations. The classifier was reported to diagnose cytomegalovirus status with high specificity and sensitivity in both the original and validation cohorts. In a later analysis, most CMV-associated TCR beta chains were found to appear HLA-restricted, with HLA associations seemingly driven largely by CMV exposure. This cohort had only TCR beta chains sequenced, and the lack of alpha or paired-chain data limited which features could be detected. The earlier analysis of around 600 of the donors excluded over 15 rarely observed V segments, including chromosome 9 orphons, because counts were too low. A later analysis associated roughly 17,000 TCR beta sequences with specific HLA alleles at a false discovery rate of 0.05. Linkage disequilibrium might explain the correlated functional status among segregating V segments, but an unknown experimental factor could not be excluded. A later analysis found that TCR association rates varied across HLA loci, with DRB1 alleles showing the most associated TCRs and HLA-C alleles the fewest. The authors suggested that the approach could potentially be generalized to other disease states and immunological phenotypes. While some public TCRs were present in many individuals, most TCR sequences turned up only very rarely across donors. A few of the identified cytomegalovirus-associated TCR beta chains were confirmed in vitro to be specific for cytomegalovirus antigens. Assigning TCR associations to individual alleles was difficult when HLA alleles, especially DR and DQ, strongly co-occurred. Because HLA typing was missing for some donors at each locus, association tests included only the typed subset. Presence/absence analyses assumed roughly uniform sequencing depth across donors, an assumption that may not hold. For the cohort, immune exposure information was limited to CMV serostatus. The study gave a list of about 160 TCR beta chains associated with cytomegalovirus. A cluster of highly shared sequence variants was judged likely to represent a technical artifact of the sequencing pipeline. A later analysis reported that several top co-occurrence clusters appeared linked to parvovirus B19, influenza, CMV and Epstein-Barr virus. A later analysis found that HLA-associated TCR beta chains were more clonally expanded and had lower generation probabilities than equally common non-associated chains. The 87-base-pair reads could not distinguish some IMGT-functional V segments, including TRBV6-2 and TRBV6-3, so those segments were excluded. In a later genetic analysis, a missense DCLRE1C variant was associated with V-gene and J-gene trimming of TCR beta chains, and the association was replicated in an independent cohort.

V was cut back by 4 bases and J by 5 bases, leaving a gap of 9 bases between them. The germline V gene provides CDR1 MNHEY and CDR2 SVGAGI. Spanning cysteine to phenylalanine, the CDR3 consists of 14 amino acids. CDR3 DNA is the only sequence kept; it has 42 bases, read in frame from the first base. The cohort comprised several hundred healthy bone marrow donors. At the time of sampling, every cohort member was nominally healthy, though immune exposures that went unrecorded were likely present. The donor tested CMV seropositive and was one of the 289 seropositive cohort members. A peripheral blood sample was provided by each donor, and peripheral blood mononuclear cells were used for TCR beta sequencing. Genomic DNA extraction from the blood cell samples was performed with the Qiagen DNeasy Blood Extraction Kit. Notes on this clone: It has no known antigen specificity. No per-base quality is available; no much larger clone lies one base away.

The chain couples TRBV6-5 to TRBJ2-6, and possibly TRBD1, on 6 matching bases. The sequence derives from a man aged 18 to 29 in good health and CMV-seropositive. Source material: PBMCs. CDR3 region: CASSLDSRANVLTF. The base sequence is TGTGCCAGCAGTTTGGACAGTAGGGCCAACGTCCTGACTTTC.